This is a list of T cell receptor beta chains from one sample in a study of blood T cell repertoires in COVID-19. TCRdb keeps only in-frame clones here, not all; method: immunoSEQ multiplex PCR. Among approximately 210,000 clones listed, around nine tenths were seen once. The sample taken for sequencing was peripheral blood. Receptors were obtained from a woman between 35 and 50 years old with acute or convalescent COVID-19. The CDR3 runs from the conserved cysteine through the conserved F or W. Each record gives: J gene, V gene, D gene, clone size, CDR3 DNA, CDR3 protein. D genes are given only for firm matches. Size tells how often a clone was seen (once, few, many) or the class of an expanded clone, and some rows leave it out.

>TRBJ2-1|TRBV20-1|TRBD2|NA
TGCAGTGCTAGTTACCCCAGAACGGGGGGTCCCCCTCGCTCCTACAATGAGCAGTTCTTC
CSASYPRTGGPPRSYNEQFF
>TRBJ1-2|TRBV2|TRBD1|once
TGTGCCAGCAGTGACCCGGGACAGGGCAACTATGGCTACACCTTC
CASSDPGQGNYGYTF
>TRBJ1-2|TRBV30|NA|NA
TGTGCCTGGAGTGCGAAGGGGAGGGGGTATGGCTACACCTTC
CAWSAKGRGYGYTF
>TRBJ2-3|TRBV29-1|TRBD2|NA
TGCAGCGTTGAATTCTTTTCTAGCGGGGGGGCCGCGAATACGCAGTATTTT
CSVEFFSSGGAANTQYF
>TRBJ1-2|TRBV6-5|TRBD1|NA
TGTGCCAGCAGAGGGACAGGATGGGGCTACACCTTC
CASRGTGWGYTF
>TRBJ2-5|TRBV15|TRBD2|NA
TGTGCCACCCCGGGACTAGCGGGGGCAGAGACCCAGTACTTC
CATPGLAGAETQYF
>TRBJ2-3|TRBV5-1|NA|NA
TGCGCCAGTGGGGTCGAGGGTACGCAGTATTTT
CASGVEGTQYF
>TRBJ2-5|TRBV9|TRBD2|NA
TGTGCCAGCAGCGTAGCACCTAGCGGGGGGCAAGAGACCCAGTACTTC
CASSVAPSGGQETQYF
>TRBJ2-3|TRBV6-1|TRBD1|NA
TGTGCCAGCAGTGAAGCGCTCCAGGGGGCTGTAACAGATACGCAGTATTTT
CASSEALQGAVTDTQYF
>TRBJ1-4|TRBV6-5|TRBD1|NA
TGTGCCAGCAGTTTGGGACAGGGGCTAGAAAAACTGTTTTTT
CASSLGQGLEKLFF
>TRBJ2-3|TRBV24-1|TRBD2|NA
TGTGCCACCAGTGGTCTCTCTAGCGGGGGGGGCACAGATACGCAGTATTTT
CATSGLSSGGGTDTQYF
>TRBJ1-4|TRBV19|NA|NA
TGTGCCAGTAGCGACAGTGACGAAGCAACTAATGAAAAACTGTTTTTT
CASSDSDEATNEKLFF
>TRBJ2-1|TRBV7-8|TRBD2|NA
TGTGCCAGCCGGTTCGGGGGGGCCATAAATGAGCAGTTCTTC
CASRFGGAINEQFF
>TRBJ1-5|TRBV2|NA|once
TGTGCCAGCCGACAAATAACAGGTAGCAATCAGCCCCAGCATTTT
CASRQITGSNQPQHF
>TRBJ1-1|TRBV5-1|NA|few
TGCGCCAGCAGCTTGGCTATACAGACACCTCCTTCCATGAACACTGAAGCTTTCTTT
CASSLAIQTPPSMNTEAFF
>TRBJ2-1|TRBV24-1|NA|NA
TGTGCCACCAGTGATAGCCCAGGACACGCAGGCGAGCAGTTCTTC
CATSDSPGHAGEQFF
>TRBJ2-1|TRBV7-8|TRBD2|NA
TGTGCCAGCAGCTTAGACCTTATGCTAGCGGGGGACCTCTACAATGAGCAGTTCTTC
CASSLDLMLAGDLYNEQFF
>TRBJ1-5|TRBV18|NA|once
TGTGCCAGCTCACCGGGGGGGGACTCCCAGCCCTATAGCAATCAGCCCCAGCATTTT
CASSPGGDSQPYSNQPQHF
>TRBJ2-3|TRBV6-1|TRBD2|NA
TGTGCCAGCAGTGCCGGACTAGCGGGGGGGCAAGATACGCAGTATTTT
CASSAGLAGGQDTQYF
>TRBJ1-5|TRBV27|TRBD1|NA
TGTGCCAGCAGTCCCAGGGACAGCTATAGCAATCAGCCCCAGCATTTT
CASSPRDSYSNQPQHF
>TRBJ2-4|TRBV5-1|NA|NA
TGCGCCAGCAGCTTGACGGACTCGGCCAAAAACATTCAGTACTTC
CASSLTDSAKNIQYF
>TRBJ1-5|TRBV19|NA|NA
TGTGCCAGTAGTAGGATGGGCAGGGGCGGCAATCAGCCCCAGCATTTT
CASSRMGRGGNQPQHF
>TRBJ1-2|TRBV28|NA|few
TGTGCCAGCAGTTTAGCAGGGTCCGCTAACTATGGCTACACCTTC
CASSLAGSANYGYTF
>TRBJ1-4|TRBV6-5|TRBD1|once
TGTGCCAGCAGTTCGACAGGGGGGAGAGAAAAACTGTTTTTT
CASSSTGGREKLFF
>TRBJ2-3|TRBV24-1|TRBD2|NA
TGTGCCACCAGTGACCATCGGGGGGGCGGCACAGATACGCAGTATTTT
CATSDHRGGGTDTQYF
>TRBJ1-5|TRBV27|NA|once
TGTGCCAGCAGTCCCCGGGGCAATCAGCCCCAGCATTTT
CASSPRGNQPQHF
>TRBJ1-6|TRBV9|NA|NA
TGTGCCAGCAGCGTGAGAGGAAATAATAATTCACCCCTCCACTTT
CASSVRGNNNSPLHF
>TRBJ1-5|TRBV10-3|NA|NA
TGTGCCATCAGTGAAAGGGAGAGGCAGCCCCAGCATTTT
CAISERERQPQHF
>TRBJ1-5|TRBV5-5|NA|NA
TGTGCCAGCAGCTTTAACAGGGAGTGGAATCAGCCCCAGCATTTT
CASSFNREWNQPQHF
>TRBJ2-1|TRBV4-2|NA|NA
TGTGCCAGCAGCCAAGACAGGGCAGCCTACAATGAGCAGTTCTTC
CASSQDRAAYNEQFF
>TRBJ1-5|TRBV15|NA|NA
TGTGCCACCAGCAGAGGCGGCCAGTACAATCAGCCCCAGCATTTT
CATSRGGQYNQPQHF
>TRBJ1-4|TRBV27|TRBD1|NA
TGTGCCAGCAGTTTATCGGACAGGGACGAAAAACTGTTTTTT
CASSLSDRDEKLFF
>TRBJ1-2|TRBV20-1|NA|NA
TGCAGTGTTTTCACACGCTATGGCTACACCTTC
CSVFTRYGYTF
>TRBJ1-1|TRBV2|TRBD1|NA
TGTGCCAGCAGTCTGACAGGGTTATCCACTGAAGCTTTCTTT
CASSLTGLSTEAFF
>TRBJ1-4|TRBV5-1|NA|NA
TGCGCCAGCAGCTTGTTTACGGGGGGAGAAAAACTGTTTTTT
CASSLFTGGEKLFF
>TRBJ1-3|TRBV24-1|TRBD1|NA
TGTGCCACCAGTGACGGACAGGGGGGCAACACCATATATTTT
CATSDGQGGNTIYF
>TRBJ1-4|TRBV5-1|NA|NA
TGCGCCAGCAGCTCCACAGGAAACCCTGAAAAACTGTTTTTT
CASSSTGNPEKLFF
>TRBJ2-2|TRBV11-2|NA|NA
TGTGCCAGCAGCTTAGGACAGGGGGAGCTGTTTTTT
CASSLGQGELFF
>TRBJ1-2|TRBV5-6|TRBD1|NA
TGTGCCAGCAGCTTGGGGACAGGGTATACCAAAGGCTACACCTTC
CASSLGTGYTKGYTF
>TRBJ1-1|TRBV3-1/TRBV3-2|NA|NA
TGTGCCAGCACCCGACAGACCACTATGAACACTGAAGCTTTCTTT
CASTRQTTMNTEAFF
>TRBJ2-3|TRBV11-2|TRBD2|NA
TGTGCCAGCAGCTTAGGCGGGGGGCTTCCGACTACGCAGTATTTT
CASSLGGGLPTTQYF
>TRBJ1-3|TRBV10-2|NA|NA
TGCGCCAGCAGGACCTACGGGTCTGGAAACACCATATATTTT
CASRTYGSGNTIYF
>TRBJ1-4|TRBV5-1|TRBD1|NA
TGCGCCAACAGCTTGGCCCCGACAGGGTGGAATGAAAAACTGTTTTTT
CANSLAPTGWNEKLFF
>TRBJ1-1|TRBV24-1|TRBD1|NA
TGTGCCACTGCAGTCGGGACAGGACATGAAGCTTTCTTT
CATAVGTGHEAFF
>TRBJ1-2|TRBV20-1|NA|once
TGCAGTGCAGGGGACATTCGAGGCTACACCTTC
CSAGDIRGYTF
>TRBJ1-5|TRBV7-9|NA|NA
TGTGCCAGCAGCTCAACCGGTGAAACGCCCCAGCATTTT
CASSSTGETPQHF
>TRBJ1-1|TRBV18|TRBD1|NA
TGTGCCAGCTCAGAACAGGGGCGGACGAACACTGAAGCTTTCTTT
CASSEQGRTNTEAFF
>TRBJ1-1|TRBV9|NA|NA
TGTGCCAGCACCCCAGGGCAGGGGCGGGAAGCTTTCTTT
CASTPGQGREAFF
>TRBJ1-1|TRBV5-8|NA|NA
TGTGCCAGCAGCTTGGTTGCGGGGAACACTGAAGCTTTCTTT
CASSLVAGNTEAFF
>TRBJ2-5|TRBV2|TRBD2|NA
TGTGCCAGCAGTGAAGAAACTAGCGGGGGGACTAACAAAGAGACCCAGTACTTC
CASSEETSGGTNKETQYF
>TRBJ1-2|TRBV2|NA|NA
TGTGCCACGGGATTGGGATTGGCCTATGGCTACACCTTC
CATGLGLAYGYTF
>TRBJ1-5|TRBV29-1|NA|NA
TGCAGCGTTGGACAGTTTAGCAATCAGCCCCAGCATTTT
CSVGQFSNQPQHF
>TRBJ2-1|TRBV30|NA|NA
TGTGCCTGTACAGTGAGCTCCTACAATGAGCAGTTCTTC
CACTVSSYNEQFF
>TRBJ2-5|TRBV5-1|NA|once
TGCGCCAGCAGCTACTATCTTCAGGGGGGAAGACAAGAGACCCAGTACTTC
CASSYYLQGGRQETQYF
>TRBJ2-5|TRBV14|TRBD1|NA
TGTGCCAGCAGGCAAGGACAGGGCCGTCAAGAGACCCAGTACTTC
CASRQGQGRQETQYF